This TCR beta chain derives from a study of identical twins. Findings of the study overall: Models, which agreed with sharing between unrelated individuals, nonetheless underestimated the out-of-frame TCR alpha sharing seen in monozygotic twins. Findings depended on cross-sectional statistics rather than tracking the same donors.

MiXCR, applied by TCRdb to the 5' RACE reads, yields one record per CDR3 protein. The top ten hold 1.6% of the sample, which has approximately 680,000 distinct CDR3 sequences, roughly 7.2% seen once. This CDR3 comprises 15 residues. Germline values: CDR1 SGHRS, CDR2 YFSETQ. V was clipped by 0 bases and J by 8 bases; unmatched bases: 6. With regard to this clonotype: Its antigen remains unidentified.

These data also featured in a second study, about yellow fever vaccine responses in identical twins.

The sample consisted of PBMCs. This TCR derives from a woman in her late teens or twenties in good health. This rearrangement joins TRBV5-1 to TRBJ2-1; 9 nucleotides agree with TRBD1. For the CDR3, the DNA is TGCGCCAGCAGCTTGGAGGGACAGGGCCGGGATGAGCAGTTCTTC. Protein: CASSLEGQGRDEQFF. The full variable domain, completed using reference TRBV5-1 and TRBJ2-1, is KAGVTQTPRYLIKTRGQQVTLSCSPISGHRSVSWYQQTPGQGLQFLFEYFSETQRNKGNFPGRFSGRQFSNSRSEMNVSTLELGDSALYLCASSLEGQGRDEQFFGPGTRLTVL.